This is a list of T cell receptor beta chains from one sample in a study of blood T cell repertoires in COVID-19. Sequencing was performed with immunoSEQ multiplex PCR; in TCRdb, only in-frame clones are kept and a portion is missing. The sample records a few hundred thousand clones, 83% being singletons. Sequencing input: peripheral blood. These receptors all stem from a woman in her forties or fifties with acute or convalescent COVID-19. CDR3s leave out the opening cysteine and the closing phenylalanine or tryptophan. The order of the fields is V gene, CDR3 protein.

v_gene: TRBV9
CDR3aa: ASSVAGSDNSPLH

v_gene: TRBV19
CDR3aa: ASSLDRGGNQPQH

v_gene: TRBV2
CDR3aa: ASVDRGRWEKLF

v_gene: TRBV6-5
CDR3aa: ASSYEPGQRSEQY

v_gene: TRBV6-5
CDR3aa: ASSYTAGGTDTQY

v_gene: TRBV11-1
CDR3aa: ASSQQGTSDTGELF

v_gene: TRBV10-3
CDR3aa: AISPGNQPQH

v_gene: TRBV6-1
CDR3aa: ASSEGALNTIY

v_gene: TRBV27
CDR3aa: ASRTSGRAGWELF

v_gene: TRBV30
CDR3aa: AHTGTGYGYT

v_gene: TRBV7-9
CDR3aa: ASSPTGDVYSNQPQH

v_gene: TRBV18
CDR3aa: ASSPAPGGAYEQY

v_gene: TRBV6-2/TRBV6-3
CDR3aa: ASSYNRSLSSGNTIY

v_gene: TRBV5-5
CDR3aa: ASSLLLPYSPLH

v_gene: TRBV5-4
CDR3aa: ASSYRVGDGYT

v_gene: TRBV19
CDR3aa: ASSYLGQGEDTIY

v_gene: TRBV5-1
CDR3aa: ASSLELPSGELF

v_gene: TRBV5-6
CDR3aa: ASSVIEIAGYGANVLT

v_gene: TRBV6-5
CDR3aa: ASSSIPGQGIDEQF

v_gene: TRBV7-3
CDR3aa: ASSLNPSGKGNEQF

v_gene: TRBV4-3
CDR3aa: ASSQEQGEANTIY

v_gene: TRBV6-6
CDR3aa: ASSYGDTEAF

v_gene: TRBV19
CDR3aa: ASSVRDRGEQPQH

v_gene: TRBV27
CDR3aa: ATAGSYEQY

v_gene: TRBV18
CDR3aa: ASSPGQGSSYEQY

v_gene: TRBV2
CDR3aa: ASSSQGAGNEQF

v_gene: TRBV11-2
CDR3aa: ASSLNRNPEAF

v_gene: TRBV18
CDR3aa: ASSPSGISIPNIQY

v_gene: TRBV3-1/TRBV3-2
CDR3aa: ASSLGTTSEKLF

v_gene: TRBV5-1
CDR3aa: ASSLGPGGFDSPLH

v_gene: TRBV5-4
CDR3aa: ASRSDRPYYGYT

v_gene: TRBV5-4
CDR3aa: ASSLARNQETQY

v_gene: TRBV12-3/TRBV12-4
CDR3aa: ASGERGLTEAF

v_gene: TRBV19
CDR3aa: ASSGGGETDTQY

v_gene: TRBV12-3/TRBV12-4
CDR3aa: ASSPQETQY

v_gene: TRBV11-2
CDR3aa: ASSLVQGTEAF

v_gene: TRBV29-1
CDR3aa: SVTRRHPDEKLF

v_gene: TRBV2
CDR3aa: ASSAQQGRGEKLF

v_gene: TRBV10-3
CDR3aa: AISKSEGTDTQY

v_gene: TRBV7-9
CDR3aa: ASSLLTGGARETQY

v_gene: TRBV7-3
CDR3aa: ASSLSGENTEAF

v_gene: TRBV7-9
CDR3aa: ASSSLDRASSGNTIY

v_gene: TRBV10-3
CDR3aa: AISEDRGGETQY

v_gene: TRBV5-1
CDR3aa: ASSLGQGANTIY

v_gene: TRBV14
CDR3aa: ASRSLGHTEAF

v_gene: TRBV3-1/TRBV3-2
CDR3aa: ASSPSLIAPLGTDTQY

v_gene: TRBV30
CDR3aa: AWSPPPGRGLYEQY